There are a few counts of the clone carrying this TCR beta chain. Its cognate antigen is unknown. The record originates from a study of identical twins. Germline V gene lookup returns CDR1 GTSNPN and CDR2 SVGIG (reference sequence). The V gene lost 0 bases and the J gene lost 7 bases, with 10 bases spanning the gap. This CDR3 has 13 amino acids. Study-wide results and caveats: The more abundant beta clonotypes in cord blood had fewer insertions, and memory repertoires did not show this. The study based its conclusions on cross-sectional statistical analysis and did not follow the same donors. The degree of excess twin sharing was weaker in beta out-of-frame sequences.

Healthy Caucasians alone served as donors. One entry per CDR3 protein results from TCRdb running MiXCR on the 5' RACE reads. Of around 1.7 million distinct CDR3 sequences in the sample, more than 30% are singletons; the top ten hold 0.25% to 0.3%. Input material: cord blood. This clonotype originated in a newborn girl in good health. The chain employs TRBV30 and TRBJ2-1; either TRBD1 or TRBD2 may supply D (5 bases each). CDR3 protein: CAWSVYWGNEQFF. The DNA for the CDR3 is TGTGCCTGGAGTGTATATTGGGGGAATGAGCAGTTCTTC.